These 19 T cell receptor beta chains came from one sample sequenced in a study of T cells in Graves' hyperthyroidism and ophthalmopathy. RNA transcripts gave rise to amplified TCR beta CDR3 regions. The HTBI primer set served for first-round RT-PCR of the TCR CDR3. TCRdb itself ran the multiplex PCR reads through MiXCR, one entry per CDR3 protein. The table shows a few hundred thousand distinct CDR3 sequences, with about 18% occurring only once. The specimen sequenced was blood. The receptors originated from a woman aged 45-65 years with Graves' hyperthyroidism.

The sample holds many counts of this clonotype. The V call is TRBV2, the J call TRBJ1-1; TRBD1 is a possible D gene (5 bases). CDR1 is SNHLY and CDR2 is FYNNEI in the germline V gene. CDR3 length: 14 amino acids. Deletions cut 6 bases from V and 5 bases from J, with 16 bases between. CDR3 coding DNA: TGTGCCAGCAGGGGACTGACCGGAGAGACTGAAGCTTTCTTT. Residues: CASRGLTGETEAFF.

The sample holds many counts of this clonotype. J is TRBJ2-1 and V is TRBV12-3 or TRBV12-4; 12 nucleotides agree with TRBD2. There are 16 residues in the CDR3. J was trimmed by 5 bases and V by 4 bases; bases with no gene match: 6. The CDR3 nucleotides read TGTGCCAGCAGTTCTTCCTCTAGCGGGAGGGACAATGAGCAGTTCTTC. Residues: CASSSSSSGRDNEQFF.

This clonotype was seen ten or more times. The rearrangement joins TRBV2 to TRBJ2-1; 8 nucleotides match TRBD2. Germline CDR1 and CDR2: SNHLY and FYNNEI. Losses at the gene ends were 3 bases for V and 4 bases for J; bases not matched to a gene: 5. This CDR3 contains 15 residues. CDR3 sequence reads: CASSERSSGYNEQFF. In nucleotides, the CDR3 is TGTGCCAGCAGTGAGAGGTCTAGCGGGTACAATGAGCAGTTCTTC.

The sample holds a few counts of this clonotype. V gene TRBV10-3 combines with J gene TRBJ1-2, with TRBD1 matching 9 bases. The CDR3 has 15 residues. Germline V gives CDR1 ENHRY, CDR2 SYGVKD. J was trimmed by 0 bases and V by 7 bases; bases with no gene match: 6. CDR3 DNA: TGTGCCATCACTCCGACAGGGGGACCTAACTATGGCTACACCTTC. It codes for CAITPTGGPNYGYTF.

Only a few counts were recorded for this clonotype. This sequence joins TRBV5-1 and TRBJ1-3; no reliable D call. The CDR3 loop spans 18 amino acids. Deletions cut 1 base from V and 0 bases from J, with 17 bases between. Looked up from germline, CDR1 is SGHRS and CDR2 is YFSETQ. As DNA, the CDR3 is TGCGCCAGCAGCTTGTCCGGCCTCTTGATGAGCTCTGGAAACACCATATATTTT. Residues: CASSLSGLLMSSGNTIYF. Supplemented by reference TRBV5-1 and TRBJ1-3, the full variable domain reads KAGVTQTPRYLIKTRGQQVTLSCSPISGHRSVSWYQQTPGQGLQFLFEYFSETQRNKGNFPGRFSGRQFSNSRSEMNVSTLELGDSALYLCASSLSGLLMSSGNTIYFGEGSWLTVV.

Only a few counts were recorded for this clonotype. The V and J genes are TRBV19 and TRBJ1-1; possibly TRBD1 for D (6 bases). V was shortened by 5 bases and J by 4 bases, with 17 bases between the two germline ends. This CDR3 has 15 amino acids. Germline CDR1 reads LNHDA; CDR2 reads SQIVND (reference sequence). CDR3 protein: CASSASTGMGTEAFF. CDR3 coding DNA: TGTGCCAGTAGTGCCTCCACAGGGATGGGCACTGAAGCTTTCTTT.

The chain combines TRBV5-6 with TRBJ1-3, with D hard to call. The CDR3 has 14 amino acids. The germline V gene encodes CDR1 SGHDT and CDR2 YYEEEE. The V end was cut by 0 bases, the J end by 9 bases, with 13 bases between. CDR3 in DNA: TGTGCCAGCAGCTTGGAGGAATGGGGTACCACCATATATTTT. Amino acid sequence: CASSLEEWGTTIYF.

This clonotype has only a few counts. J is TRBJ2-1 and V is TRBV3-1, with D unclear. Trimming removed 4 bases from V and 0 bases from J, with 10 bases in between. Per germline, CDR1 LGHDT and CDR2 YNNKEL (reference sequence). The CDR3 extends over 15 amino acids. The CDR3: CASSPQPGSYNEQFF. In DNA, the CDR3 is TGTGCCAGCAGCCCTCAACCTGGCTCCTACAATGAGCAGTTCTTC.

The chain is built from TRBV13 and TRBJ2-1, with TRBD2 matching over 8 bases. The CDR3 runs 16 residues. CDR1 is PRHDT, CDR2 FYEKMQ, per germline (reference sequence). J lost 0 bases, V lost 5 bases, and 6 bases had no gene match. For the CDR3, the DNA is TGTGCCAGCAGCCAACTGCTAGCGGGCTCCTACAATGAGCAGTTCTTC. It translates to CASSQLLAGSYNEQFF.

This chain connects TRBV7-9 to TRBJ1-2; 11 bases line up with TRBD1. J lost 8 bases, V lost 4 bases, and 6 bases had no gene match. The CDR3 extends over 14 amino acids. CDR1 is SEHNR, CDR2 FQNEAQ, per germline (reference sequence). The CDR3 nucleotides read TGTGCCAGCAGCTCGTGGACAGGGGGCCTCGGCTACACCTTC. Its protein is CASSSWTGGLGYTF.

The CDR3 coding sequence is TGTGCCAGCACCCTTTTAACTCTTGACACTGAAGCTTTCTTT. Translation gives CASTLLTLDTEAFF. V and J are TRBV5-5 and TRBJ1-1, with no clear D. The CDR3 extends over 14 amino acids. Germline assignment: CDR1 SGHKS and CDR2 YYEKEE (reference sequence). V lost 6 bases, J lost 3 bases, and 15 bases lay in between.

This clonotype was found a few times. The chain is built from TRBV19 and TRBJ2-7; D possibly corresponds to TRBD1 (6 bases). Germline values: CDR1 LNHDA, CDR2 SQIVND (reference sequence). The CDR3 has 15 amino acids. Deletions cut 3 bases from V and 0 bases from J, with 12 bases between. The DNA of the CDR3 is TGTGCCAGTAGTATTACCAGGACAGCCTCCTACGAGCAGTACTTC. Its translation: CASSITRTASYEQYF.

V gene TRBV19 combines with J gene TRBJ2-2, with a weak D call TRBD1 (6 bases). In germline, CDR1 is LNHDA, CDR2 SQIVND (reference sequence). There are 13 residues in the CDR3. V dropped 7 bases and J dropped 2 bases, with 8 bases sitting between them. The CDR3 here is CASKGQNTGELFF. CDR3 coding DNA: TGTGCCAGTAAGGGACAAAACACCGGGGAGCTGTTTTTT.

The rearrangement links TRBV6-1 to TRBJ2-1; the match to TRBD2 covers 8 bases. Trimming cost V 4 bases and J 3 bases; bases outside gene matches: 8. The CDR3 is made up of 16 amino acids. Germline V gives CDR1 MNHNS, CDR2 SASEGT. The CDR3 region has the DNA TGTGCCAGCAGTGCATTCGGGACTAGAAGCTACAATGAGCAGTTCTTC. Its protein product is CASSAFGTRSYNEQFF.

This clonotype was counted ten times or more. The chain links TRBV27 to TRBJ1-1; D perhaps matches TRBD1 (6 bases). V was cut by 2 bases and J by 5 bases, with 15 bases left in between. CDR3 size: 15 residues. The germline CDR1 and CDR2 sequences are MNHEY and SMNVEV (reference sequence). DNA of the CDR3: TGTGCCAGCAGTTTAGGTCCGGACAGAAGGACTGAAGCTTTCTTT. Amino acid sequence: CASSLGPDRRTEAFF.

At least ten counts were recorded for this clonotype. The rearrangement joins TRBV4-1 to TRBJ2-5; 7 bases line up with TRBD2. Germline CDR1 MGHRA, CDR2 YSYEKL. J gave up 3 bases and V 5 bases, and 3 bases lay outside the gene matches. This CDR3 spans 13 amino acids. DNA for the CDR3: TGCGCCAGCAGCGGGGACTATGAAGAGACCCAGTACTTC. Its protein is CASSGDYEETQYF.

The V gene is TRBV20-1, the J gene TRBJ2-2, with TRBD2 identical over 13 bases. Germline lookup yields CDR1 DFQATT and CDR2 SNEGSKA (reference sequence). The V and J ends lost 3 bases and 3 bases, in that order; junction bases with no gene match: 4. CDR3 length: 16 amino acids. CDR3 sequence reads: CSASGLAGADTGELFF. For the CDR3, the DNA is TGCAGTGCTAGCGGACTAGCGGGAGCCGACACCGGGGAGCTGTTTTTT.

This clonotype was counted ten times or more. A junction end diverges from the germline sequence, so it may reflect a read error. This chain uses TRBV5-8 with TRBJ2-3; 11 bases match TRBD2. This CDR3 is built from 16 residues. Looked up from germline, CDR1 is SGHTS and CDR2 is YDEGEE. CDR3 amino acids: CASSQRLAGSIDTQYF. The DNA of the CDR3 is TGTGCCAGCAGCCAACGACTAGCGGGGAGCATAGATACGCAGTATTTT.

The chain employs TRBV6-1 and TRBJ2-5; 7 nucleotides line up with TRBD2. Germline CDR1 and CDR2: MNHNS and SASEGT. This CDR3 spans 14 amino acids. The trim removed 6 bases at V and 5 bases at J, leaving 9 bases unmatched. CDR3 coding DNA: TGTGCCAGCAGCTCATCGGGGGGTCGGGAGACCCAGTACTTC. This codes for CASSSSGGRETQYF.